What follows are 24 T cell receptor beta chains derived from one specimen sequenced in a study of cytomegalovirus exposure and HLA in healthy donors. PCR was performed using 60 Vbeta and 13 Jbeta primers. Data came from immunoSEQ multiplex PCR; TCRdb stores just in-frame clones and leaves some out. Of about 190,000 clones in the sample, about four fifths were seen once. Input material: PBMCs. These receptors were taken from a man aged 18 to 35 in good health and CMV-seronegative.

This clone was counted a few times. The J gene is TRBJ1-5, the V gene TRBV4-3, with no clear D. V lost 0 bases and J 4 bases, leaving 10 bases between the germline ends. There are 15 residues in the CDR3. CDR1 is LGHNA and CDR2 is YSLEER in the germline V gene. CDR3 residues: CASSQDSGRNQPQHF. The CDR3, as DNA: TGCGCCAGCAGCCAAGATTCCGGGAGGAATCAGCCCCAGCATTTT.

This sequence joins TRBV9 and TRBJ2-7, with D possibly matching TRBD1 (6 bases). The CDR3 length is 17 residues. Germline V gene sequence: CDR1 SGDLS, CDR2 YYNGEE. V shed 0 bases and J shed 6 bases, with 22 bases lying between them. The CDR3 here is CASSVAGAGAQQGEQYF. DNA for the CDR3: TGTGCCAGCAGCGTAGCCGGGGCAGGGGCCCAGCAGGGCGAGCAGTACTTC.

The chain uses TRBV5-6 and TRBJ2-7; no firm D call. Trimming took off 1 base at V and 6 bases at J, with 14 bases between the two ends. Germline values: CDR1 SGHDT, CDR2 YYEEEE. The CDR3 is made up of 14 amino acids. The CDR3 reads CASSLPLTRGEQYF. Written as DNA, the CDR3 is TGTGCCAGCAGCTTGCCTTTGACGAGAGGCGAGCAGTACTTC. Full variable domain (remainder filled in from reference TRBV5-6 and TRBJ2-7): DAGVTQSPTHLIKTRGQQVTLRCSPKSGHDTVSWYQQALGQGPQFIFQYYEEEERQRGNFPDRFSGHQFPNYSSELNVNALLLGDSALYLCASSLPLTRGEQYFGPGTRLTVT.

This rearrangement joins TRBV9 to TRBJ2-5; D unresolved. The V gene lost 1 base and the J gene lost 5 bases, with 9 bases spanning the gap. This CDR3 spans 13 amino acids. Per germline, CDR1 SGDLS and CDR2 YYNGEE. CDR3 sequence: CASSVRGDETQYF. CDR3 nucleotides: TGTGCCAGCAGCGTAAGAGGAGATGAGACCCAGTACTTC. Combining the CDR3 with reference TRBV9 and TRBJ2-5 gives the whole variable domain DSGVTQTPKHLITATGQRVTLRCSPRSGDLSVYWYQQSLDQGLQFLIQYYNGEERAKGNILERFSAQQFPDLHSELNLSSLELGDSALYFCASSVRGDETQYFGPGTRLLVL.

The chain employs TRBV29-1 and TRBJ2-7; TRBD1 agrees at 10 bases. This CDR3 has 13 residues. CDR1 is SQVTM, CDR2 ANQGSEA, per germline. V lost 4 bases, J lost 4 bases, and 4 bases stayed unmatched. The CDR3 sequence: CSVAGQGIYEQYF. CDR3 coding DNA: TGCAGCGTTGCGGGACAGGGGATTTACGAGCAGTACTTC.

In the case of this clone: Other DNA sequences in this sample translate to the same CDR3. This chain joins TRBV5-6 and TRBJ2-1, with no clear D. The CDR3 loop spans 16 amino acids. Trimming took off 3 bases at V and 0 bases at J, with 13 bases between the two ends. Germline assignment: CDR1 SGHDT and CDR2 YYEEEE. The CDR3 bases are TGTGCCAGCAGCTCCCTTGGCGGTAGCTCCTACAATGAGCAGTTCTTC. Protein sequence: CASSSLGGSSYNEQFF.

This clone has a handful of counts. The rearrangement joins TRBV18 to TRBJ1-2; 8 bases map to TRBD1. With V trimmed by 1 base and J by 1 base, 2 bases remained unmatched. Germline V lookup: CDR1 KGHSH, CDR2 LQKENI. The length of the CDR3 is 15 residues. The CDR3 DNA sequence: TGTGCCAGCTCACCACGACAGGGGTATAACTATGGCTACACCTTC. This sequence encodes CASSPRQGYNYGYTF.

The CDR3 nucleotides read TGCGCCAGCAGCTTGGCTGTGGGACTAGCGGGGTCAGATACGCAGTATTTT. Residues: CASSLAVGLAGSDTQYF. The chain couples TRBV5-1 to TRBJ2-3; TRBD2 matches at 13 bases. This CDR3 has 17 amino acids. Germline V CDR1 and CDR2: SGHRS, YFSETQ. V was clipped by 0 bases and J by 4 bases; unmatched bases: 5. Full variable domain (outside the CDR3, taken from reference TRBV5-1 and TRBJ2-3): KAGVTQTPRYLIKTRGQQVTLSCSPISGHRSVSWYQQTPGQGLQFLFEYFSETQRNKGNFPGRFSGRQFSNSRSEMNVSTLELGDSALYLCASSLAVGLAGSDTQYFGPGTRLTVL.

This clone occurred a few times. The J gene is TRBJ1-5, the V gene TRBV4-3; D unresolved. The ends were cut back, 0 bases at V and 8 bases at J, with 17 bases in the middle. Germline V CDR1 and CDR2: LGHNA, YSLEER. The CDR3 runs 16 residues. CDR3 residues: CASSQDLIGRQEPQHF. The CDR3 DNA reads TGCGCCAGCAGCCAAGATCTAATTGGCAGGCAGGAGCCCCAGCATTTT.

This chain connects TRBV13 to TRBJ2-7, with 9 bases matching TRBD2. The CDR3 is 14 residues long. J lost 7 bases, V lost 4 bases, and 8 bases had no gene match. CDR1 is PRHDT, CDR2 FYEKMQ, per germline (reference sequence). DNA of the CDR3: TGTGCCAGCAGCTCTTTAGCGGGAGTGGAGGAGCAGTACTTC. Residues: CASSSLAGVEEQYF.

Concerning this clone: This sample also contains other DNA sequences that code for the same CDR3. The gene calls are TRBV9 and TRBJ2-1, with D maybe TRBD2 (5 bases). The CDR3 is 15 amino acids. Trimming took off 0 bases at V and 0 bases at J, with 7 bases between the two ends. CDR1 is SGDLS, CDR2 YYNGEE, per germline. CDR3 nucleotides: TGTGCCAGCAGCGTAGCCGGAGGCTCCTACAATGAGCAGTTCTTC. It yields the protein CASSVAGGSYNEQFF. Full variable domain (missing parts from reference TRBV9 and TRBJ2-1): DSGVTQTPKHLITATGQRVTLRCSPRSGDLSVYWYQQSLDQGLQFLIQYYNGEERAKGNILERFSAQQFPDLHSELNLSSLELGDSALYFCASSVAGGSYNEQFFGPGTRLTVL.

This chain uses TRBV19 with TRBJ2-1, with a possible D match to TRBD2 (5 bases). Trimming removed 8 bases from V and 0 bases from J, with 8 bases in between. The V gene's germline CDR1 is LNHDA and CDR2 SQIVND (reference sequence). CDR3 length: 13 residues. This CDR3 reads CASLGSSYNEQFF. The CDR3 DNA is TGTGCCAGTTTGGGGAGCTCCTACAATGAGCAGTTCTTC.

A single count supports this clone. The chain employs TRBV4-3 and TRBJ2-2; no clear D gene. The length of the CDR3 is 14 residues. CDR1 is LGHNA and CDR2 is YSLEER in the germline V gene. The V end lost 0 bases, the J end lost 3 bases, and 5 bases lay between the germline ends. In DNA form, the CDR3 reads TGCGCCAGCAGCCAAGAACAAGACACCGGGGAGCTGTTTTTT. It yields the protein CASSQEQDTGELFF.

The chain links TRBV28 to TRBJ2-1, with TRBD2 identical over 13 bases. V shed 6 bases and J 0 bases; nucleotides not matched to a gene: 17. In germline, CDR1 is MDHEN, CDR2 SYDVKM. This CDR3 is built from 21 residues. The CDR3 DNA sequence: TGTGCCAGCAGAAACCAATTAGGGAAGGGACTAGCGGGAAACTCCTACAATGAGCAGTTCTTC. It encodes CASRNQLGKGLAGNSYNEQFF.

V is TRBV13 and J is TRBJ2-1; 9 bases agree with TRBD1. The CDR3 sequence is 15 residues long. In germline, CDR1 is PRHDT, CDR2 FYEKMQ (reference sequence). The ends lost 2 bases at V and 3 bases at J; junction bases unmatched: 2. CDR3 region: CASSLRDRVYNEQFF. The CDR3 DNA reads TGTGCCAGCAGCTTACGGGACAGGGTCTACAATGAGCAGTTCTTC. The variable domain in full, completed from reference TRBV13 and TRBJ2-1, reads AAGVIQSPRHLIKEKRETATLKCYPIPRHDTVYWYQQGPGQDPQFLISFYEKMQSDKGSIPDRFSAQQFSDYHSELNMSSLELGDSALYFCASSLRDRVYNEQFFGPGTRLTVL.

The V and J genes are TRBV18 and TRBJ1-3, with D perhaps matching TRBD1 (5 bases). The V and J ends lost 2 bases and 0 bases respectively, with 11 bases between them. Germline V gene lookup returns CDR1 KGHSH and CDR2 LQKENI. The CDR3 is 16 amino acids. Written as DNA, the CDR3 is TGTGCCAGCTCACCAATTTCGACAGACTCTGGAAACACCATATATTTT. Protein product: CASSPISTDSGNTIYF.

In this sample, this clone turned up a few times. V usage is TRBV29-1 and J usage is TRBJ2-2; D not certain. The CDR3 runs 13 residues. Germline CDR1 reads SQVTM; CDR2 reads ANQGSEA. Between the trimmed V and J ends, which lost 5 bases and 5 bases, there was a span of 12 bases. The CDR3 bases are TGCAGCGTTCGGAGTCCGTTAACCGGGGAGCTGTTTTTT. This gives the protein CSVRSPLTGELFF.

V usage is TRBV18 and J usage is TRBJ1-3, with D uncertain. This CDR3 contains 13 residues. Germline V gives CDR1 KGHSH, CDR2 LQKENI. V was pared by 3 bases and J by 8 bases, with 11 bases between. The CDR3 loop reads CASSPPDEHTIYF. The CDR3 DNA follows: TGTGCCAGCTCACCCCCCGATGAGCACACCATATATTTT.

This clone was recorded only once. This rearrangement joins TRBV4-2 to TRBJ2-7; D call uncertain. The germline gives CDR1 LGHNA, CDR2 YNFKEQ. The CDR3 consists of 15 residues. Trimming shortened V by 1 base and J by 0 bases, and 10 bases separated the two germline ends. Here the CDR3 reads CASSQVASDSYEQYF. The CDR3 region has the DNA TGTGCCAGCAGCCAAGTCGCGAGCGACTCCTACGAGCAGTACTTC.

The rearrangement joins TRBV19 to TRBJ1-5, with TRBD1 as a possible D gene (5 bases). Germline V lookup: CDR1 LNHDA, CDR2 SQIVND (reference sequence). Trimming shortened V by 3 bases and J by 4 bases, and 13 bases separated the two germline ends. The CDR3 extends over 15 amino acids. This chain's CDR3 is CASSIGGGPNQPQHF. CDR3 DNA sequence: TGTGCCAGTAGTATCGGGGGTGGGCCAAATCAGCCCCAGCATTTT.

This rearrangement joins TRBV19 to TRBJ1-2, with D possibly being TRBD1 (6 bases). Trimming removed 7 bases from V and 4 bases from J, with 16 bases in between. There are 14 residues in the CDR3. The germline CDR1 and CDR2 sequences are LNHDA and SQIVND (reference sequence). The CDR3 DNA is TGTGCCAGTACCTTGACGACAGGAGTCTATGGCTACACCTTC. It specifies CASTLTTGVYGYTF.

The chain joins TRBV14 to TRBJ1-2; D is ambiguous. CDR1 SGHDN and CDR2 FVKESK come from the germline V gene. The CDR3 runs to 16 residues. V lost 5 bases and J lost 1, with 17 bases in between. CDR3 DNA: TGTGCCAGCAGCAGTGGACGGGGAAGTTTTAACTATGGCTACACCTTC. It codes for CASSSGRGSFNYGYTF.

The CDR3 DNA reads as TGTGCCAGTAATTTCGGAAGGGGCGGCAATCAGCCCCAGCATTTT. Its protein is CASNFGRGGNQPQHF. The V call is TRBV19, the J call TRBJ1-5, with a tentative D call TRBD1 (5 bases). The V gene's germline CDR1 is LNHDA and CDR2 SQIVND (reference sequence). V shed 7 bases and J shed 2 bases, with 15 bases lying between them. The CDR3 length is 15 residues.

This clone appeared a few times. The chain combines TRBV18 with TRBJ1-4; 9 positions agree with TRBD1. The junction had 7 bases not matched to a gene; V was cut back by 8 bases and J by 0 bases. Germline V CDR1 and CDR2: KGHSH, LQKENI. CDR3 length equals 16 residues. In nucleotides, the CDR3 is TGTGCCAGCGGGGGACAGGGAATGGCAACTAATGAAAAACTGTTTTTT. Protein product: CASGGQGMATNEKLFF.